This T cell receptor (beta chain) is from a study of PD-L1 blockade in urothelial cancer. Across the study: The patients had undergone anywhere from 0 to 3 prior chemotherapy regimens. Each blood sample yielded a median of around 150,000 T cells. Study-wide points: Those with durable benefit had larger increases in tumor-associated blood clones at 3 weeks.

The time point was: pretreatment peripheral blood. The study enrolled patients with locally advanced or metastatic urothelial carcinoma. Assay used: immunoSEQ multiplex PCR; TCRdb lists only in-frame clones, some missing. Here the sample spans 95,000 to 100,000 clones, roughly 87% being singletons. Trimming took off 1 base at V and 2 bases at J, with 5 bases between the two ends. This CDR3 comprises 13 residues. Germline CDR1 is SGHDN and CDR2 is FVKESK. Comment on this clone: Its target is not known.

This specimen consisted of PBMCs, obtained around atezolizumab (anti-PD-L1) treatment. The rearrangement joins TRBV14 to TRBJ1-2, with D unresolved. This TCR came from a man in his sixties with urothelial cancer. CDR3 in amino acids: CASSQGQNYGYTF. CDR3 nucleotides: TGTGCCAGCAGCCAAGGGCAGAACTATGGCTACACCTTC.